Following are 18 T cell receptor beta chains from one sample sequenced in a study of CD8 T cells in Susac syndrome. After extraction with the RNeasy kit, about 0.45 to 1 ug of the RNA was reverse transcribed using random hexamers. TCRdb independently ran MiXCR on the immunoSEQ multiplex PCR reads; one entry per CDR3 protein. The sample lists roughly 120,000 distinct CDR3 sequences, 95% to 98% occurring once. Sequences were obtained from CD4+ T cells from PBMCs. The source is a human donor in good health.

The chain carries TRBV28 and TRBJ2-5; possible D gene TRBD1, 5 bases. V lost 1 base to trimming and J lost 3 bases, with 9 bases between them. There are 14 residues in the CDR3. Germline CDR1 MDHEN, CDR2 SYDVKM. CDR3 amino acids: CASSLFRREETQYF. The CDR3, as DNA: TGTGCCAGCAGTTTATTCCGCAGGGAAGAGACCCAGTACTTC.

The chain combines TRBV12-3 or TRBV12-4 with TRBJ2-3, with D perhaps matching TRBD1 or TRBD2 (6 bases each). The CDR3 covers 16 residues. V shed 5 bases and J shed 2 bases, with 17 bases lying between them. This CDR3 reads CASSGRGEIPTDTQYF. CDR3 coding DNA: TGTGCCAGCAGTGGAAGGGGGGAGATACCCACAGATACGCAGTATTTT.

This clonotype appeared a single time. The chain carries TRBV2 and TRBJ2-7; the D call may be TRBD1 or TRBD2 (5 bases each). Germline V gene sequence: CDR1 SNHLY, CDR2 FYNNEI. The CDR3 runs 17 residues. Trimming removed 3 bases from V and 2 bases from J, with 20 bases in between. CDR3: CASSDSPGRLGAYEQYF. CDR3 in DNA: TGTGCCAGCAGTGACTCCCCGGGGCGACTTGGGGCCTACGAGCAGTACTTC.

The rearrangement joins TRBV4-2 to TRBJ2-5, with unresolved D. This CDR3 has 15 residues. V lost 1 base, J lost 4 bases, and 13 bases lay in between. The germline V gene encodes CDR1 LGHNA and CDR2 YNFKEQ. The CDR3 protein is CASSQAGPSPETQYF. The CDR3 nucleotides are TGTGCCAGCAGCCAAGCGGGCCCAAGCCCAGAGACCCAGTACTTC.

The rearrangement joins TRBV28 to TRBJ1-5; D remains unclear. The CDR3 is made up of 14 amino acids. The germline gives CDR1 MDHEN, CDR2 SYDVKM. Trimming stripped 7 bases from V and 3 bases from J, with 13 bases between. DNA of the CDR3: TGTGCCAGCACCATTCGCGGGTTCAATCAGCCCCAGCATTTT. It yields the protein CASTIRGFNQPQHF.

The chain carries TRBV3-1 and TRBJ1-2, with D maybe TRBD1 (6 bases). The germline gives CDR1 LGHDT, CDR2 YNNKEL (reference sequence). The CDR3 totals 14 residues. V lost 3 bases and J 2 bases, leaving 10 bases between the germline ends. This CDR3 is CASSHMDSNYGYTF. CDR3 DNA: TGTGCCAGCAGCCATATGGACAGCAACTATGGCTACACCTTC.

The chain uses TRBV18 and TRBJ2-2; TRBD1 matches at 8 bases. Unmatched junction bases numbered 7, after V lost 3 bases and J lost 4 bases. Germline V gene lookup returns CDR1 KGHSH and CDR2 LQKENI. This CDR3 is built from 16 residues. The CDR3, as DNA: TGTGCCAGCTCACCCCTCGGACAGGGAGGCACCGGGGAGCTGTTTTTT. This sequence encodes CASSPLGQGGTGELFF.

The rearrangement joins TRBV30 to TRBJ1-1, with TRBD1 as a possible D gene (6 bases). The CDR3 has 15 residues. V dropped 3 bases and J dropped 5 bases, with 19 bases sitting between them. Looked up from germline, CDR1 is GTSNPN and CDR2 is SVGIG (reference sequence). The chain's CDR3 is CAWRPGGTIGTEAFF. The CDR3 DNA is TGTGCCTGGAGACCCGGCGGGACAATCGGGACTGAAGCTTTCTTT.

The chain couples TRBV28 to TRBJ1-5; D uncertain. Trimming removed 6 bases from V and 7 bases from J, with 10 bases in between. The germline V gene encodes CDR1 MDHEN and CDR2 SYDVKM. The CDR3 is 12 amino acids. The CDR3 DNA reads as TGTGCCAGCAGCCCGCCCGGACAGCCCCAGCATTTT. Translated: CASSPPGQPQHF.

V is TRBV28 and J is TRBJ2-7; D is tentatively TRBD1 or TRBD2 (5 bases each). The V gene lost 4 bases and the J gene lost 2 bases, with 12 bases spanning the gap. Germline V gene lookup returns CDR1 MDHEN and CDR2 SYDVKM. This CDR3 is built from 14 residues. The CDR3 is CASSWGSPTYEQYF. In nucleotides, the CDR3 is TGTGCCAGCAGTTGGGGGTCCCCAACCTACGAGCAGTACTTC.

V is TRBV15 and J is TRBJ2-5; D is undetermined. V shed 7 bases and J shed 4 bases, with 7 bases lying between them. The germline V gene has CDR1 LNHNV and CDR2 YYDKDF (reference sequence). The CDR3 consists of 11 residues. This CDR3 reads CATIFRETQYF. As DNA, the CDR3 is TGTGCCACCATATTCAGAGAGACCCAGTACTTC.

This clonotype occurred once. V is TRBV7-3 and J is TRBJ2-5, with D possibly being TRBD1 (6 bases). From germline, CDR1 is SGHTA and CDR2 FQGTGA. Trimming removed 3 bases at V and 5 bases at J, with 13 bases between. This CDR3 region has 14 residues. Here the CDR3 reads CASSFTGGRETQYF. The CDR3 bases are TGTGCCAGCAGCTTTACTGGGGGCCGGGAGACCCAGTACTTC.

This CDR3 reads CASSQPRGSSYEQYF. The CDR3 DNA sequence: TGTGCCAGCAGCCAACCCCGCGGGAGCTCCTACGAGCAGTACTTC. The chain has TRBV7-9 and TRBJ2-7, with TRBD2 matching over 7 bases. This CDR3 comprises 15 residues. CDR1 is SEHNR and CDR2 is FQNEAQ in the germline V gene (reference sequence). Germline trimming cut 5 bases from V and 0 bases from J; bases unmatched to any gene: 7.

CDR3 sequence: CSAIPRRGAQETQYF. CDR3 in DNA: TGCAGTGCTATTCCCAGACGGGGTGCCCAAGAGACCCAGTACTTC. The chain uses TRBV20-1 and TRBJ2-5, with TRBD2 as a possible D gene (5 bases). V dropped 4 bases and J dropped 1 base, with 16 bases sitting between them. Germline CDR1 and CDR2: DFQATT and SNEGSKA (reference sequence). The CDR3 has 15 amino acids.

The chain joins TRBV24-1 to TRBJ2-5; possible D gene TRBD1, 6 bases. Per the germline V gene, CDR1 is KGHDR and CDR2 is SFDVKD. This CDR3 is 16 amino acids long. With 2 bases removed from V and 5 bases from J, the gap between germline ends came to 17 bases. The CDR3 loop reads CATSDSGTSVPETQYF. CDR3 in DNA: TGTGCCACCAGTGATTCTGGGACATCGGTACCGGAGACCCAGTACTTC.

V and J are TRBV20-1 and TRBJ2-1; unclear D gene. In germline, CDR1 is DFQATT, CDR2 SNEGSKA (reference sequence). With 0 bases removed from V and 4 bases from J, the gap between germline ends came to 16 bases. This CDR3 comprises 16 residues. The CDR3 region is CSARDLAPQKYNEQFF. The CDR3 DNA follows: TGCAGTGCTAGAGATCTGGCGCCCCAGAAGTACAATGAGCAGTTCTTC.

This chain joins TRBV20-1 and TRBJ2-7; maybe TRBD1 (7 bases). Germline values: CDR1 DFQATT, CDR2 SNEGSKA (reference sequence). This CDR3 contains 12 residues. Trimming stripped 4 bases from V and 6 bases from J, with 13 bases between. In nucleotides, the CDR3 is TGCAGTGCTAAGGAGGGGGCTAGCGAGCAGTACTTC. Amino acids: CSAKEGASEQYF.

The J gene is TRBJ2-7, the V gene TRBV7-2, with 15 bases matching TRBD2. The trim removed 5 bases at V and 8 bases at J, leaving 10 bases unmatched. This CDR3 has 16 residues. Germline values: CDR1 SGHTA, CDR2 FQGNSA. CDR3 amino acids: CASSPRTSGRAGKQYF. CDR3 bases: TGTGCCAGCAGCCCTAGGACTAGCGGGAGGGCCGGCAAGCAGTACTTC.